A selection of T cell receptor beta chains follows, all from one sample in a study of blood T cell repertoires in COVID-19. This table comes from immunoSEQ multiplex PCR, and its TCRdb copy is limited to in-frame clones, with some not included. The sample lists 150,000 to 200,000 clones, roughly 80% occurring once. Input material: peripheral blood. The receptors originated from a woman in her 30s with acute or convalescent COVID-19. CDR3s include the opening cysteine and the closing phenylalanine or tryptophan. The D gene is left open where the match is weak. Clone size, where shown, is once, few, many, or a class for clones that have expanded.

cdr3_aa | cdr3_nt | clone_size | j_call | d_call | v_call
CASSPPRASGAYNEQFF | TGTGCCAGCAGCCCACCTCGGGCTAGCGGGGCCTACAATGAGCAGTTCTTC | - | TRBJ2-1 | TRBD2 | TRBV7-2
CASSLVQGRGHGYTF | TGTGCCAGCAGCTTAGTCCAGGGGCGAGGGCATGGCTACACCTTC | few | TRBJ1-2 | - | TRBV7-2
CASSPGSSGNTIYF | TGTGCCAGCTCACCAGGTAGCTCTGGAAACACCATATATTTT | - | TRBJ1-3 | - | TRBV18
CSVERQGSEQYF | TGCAGCGTTGAACGGCAGGGCAGCGAGCAGTACTTC | - | TRBJ2-7 | - | TRBV29-1
CASGARGSTDTQYF | TGTGCCTCTGGGGCGCGCGGTAGCACAGATACGCAGTATTTT | - | TRBJ2-3 | - | TRBV24-1
CASSIGRGLGMNTEAFF | TGTGCCAGTAGTATAGGGAGGGGGCTAGGAATGAACACTGAAGCTTTCTTT | - | TRBJ1-1 | TRBD1 | TRBV19
CATSRRDSNQPQHF | TGTGCCACCAGTAGACGGGATAGCAATCAGCCCCAGCATTTT | - | TRBJ1-5 | - | TRBV24-1
CASVNRYTDTQYF | TGTGCCAGCGTGAACAGGTACACAGATACGCAGTATTTT | - | TRBJ2-3 | - | TRBV27
CASSYSIGGETQYF | TGTGCCAGCAGTTACTCGATCGGGGGAGAGACCCAGTACTTC | - | TRBJ2-5 | - | TRBV6-2/TRBV6-3
CASTRGAGPNTGELFF | TGTGCCAGCACTCGGGGGGCAGGACCGAACACCGGGGAGCTGTTTTTT | few | TRBJ2-2 | - | TRBV9
CASGDQGYGYGYTF | TGTGCTAGTGGTGATCAGGGGTACGGCTATGGCTACACCTTC | - | TRBJ1-2 | - | TRBV12-5
CASSQDGQGDEKLFF | TGTGCCAGCAGCCAAGATGGACAGGGAGATGAAAAACTGTTTTTT | once | TRBJ1-4 | TRBD1 | TRBV4-2
CASSPFLILQGAYGYTF | TGTGCCAGCAGCCCCTTTCTTATCCTCCAGGGTGCCTATGGCTACACCTTC | - | TRBJ1-2 | - | TRBV28
CASSPRGTGRNQPQHF | TGTGCCAGTAGCCCTAGGGGAACAGGGAGAAATCAGCCCCAGCATTTT | - | TRBJ1-5 | - | TRBV19
CASSSTGPTDTQYF | TGCGCCAGCAGCTCAACAGGGCCCACAGATACGCAGTATTTT | - | TRBJ2-3 | - | TRBV5-1
CASSFWTENSPLHF | TGTGCCAGCAGTTTTTGGACAGAGAATTCACCCCTCCACTTT | - | TRBJ1-6 | - | TRBV28
CASSLNAGNSPLHF | TGTGCCAGCAGCTTAAACGCAGGGAATTCACCCCTCCACTTT | - | TRBJ1-6 | - | TRBV7-8
CAWTTGQGAVGYTF | TGTGCCTGGACTACTGGACAGGGGGCGGTTGGCTACACCTTC | - | TRBJ1-2 | TRBD1 | TRBV30
CASSGRLAYADTQYF | TGTGCCAGCAGCGGCCGCCTAGCTTATGCAGATACGCAGTATTTT | once | TRBJ2-3 | - | TRBV7-9
CASSADMFTEAFF | TGTGCCAGCAGCGCGGACATGTTTACTGAAGCTTTCTTT | - | TRBJ1-1 | - | TRBV9
CASSLQGAGNTIYF | TGTGCCAGCTCACTGCAGGGGGCTGGAAACACCATATATTTT | - | TRBJ1-3 | TRBD1 | TRBV18
CASSAGTGYEKLFF | TGCGCCAGCAGTGCCGGGACAGGTTATGAAAAACTGTTTTTT | - | TRBJ1-4 | TRBD1 | TRBV10-2
CSDIQGDNQPQHF | TGCAGCGACATACAGGGGGATAATCAGCCCCAGCATTTT | - | TRBJ1-5 | TRBD1 | TRBV29-1
CASSPRLVSTDTQYF | TGTGCCAGCTCACCACGGCTTGTTAGCACAGATACGCAGTATTTT | once | TRBJ2-3 | - | TRBV18
CACPWENRRDTQYF | TGTGCCTGCCCATGGGAGAACCGGAGGGATACGCAGTATTTT | - | TRBJ2-3 | - | TRBV30
CASTLVLGGYYGYTF | TGTGCCAGCACCTTAGTGTTGGGGGGGTACTATGGCTACACCTTC | - | TRBJ1-2 | - | TRBV7-9
CASSRLSLGTGGDTQYF | TGTGCCAGTAGTAGACTCTCGCTGGGGACAGGGGGCGATACGCAGTATTTT | - | TRBJ2-3 | TRBD1 | TRBV19
CASRNRGPGELFF | TGTGCCAGCAGAAACAGGGGCCCCGGGGAGCTGTTTTTT | once | TRBJ2-2 | TRBD1 | TRBV28
CASSVVGEDGNEQFF | TGTGCCAGCAGCGTAGTGGGAGAGGATGGAAATGAGCAGTTCTTC | - | TRBJ2-1 | - | TRBV9
CASSQVDRGDYQPQHF | TGCGCCAGCAGCCAAGTCGACAGGGGGGATTATCAGCCCCAGCATTTT | - | TRBJ1-5 | TRBD1 | TRBV4-1
CASSPWSRVLETEAFF | TGTGCCAGCAGTCCCTGGTCGAGGGTCTTGGAAACTGAAGCTTTCTTT | - | TRBJ1-1 | - | TRBV28
CASSPVRTVSTNYGYTF | TGTGCCAGCAGCCCTGTTCGGACAGTATCTACTAACTATGGCTACACCTTC | - | TRBJ1-2 | - | TRBV28
CSAPRGLEAFF | TGCAGTGCGCCGCGGGGGCTAGAAGCTTTCTTT | - | TRBJ1-1 | - | TRBV20-1
CASSNRTGPVNYGYTF | TGTGCCAGCAGCAATCGGACAGGGCCTGTTAACTATGGCTACACCTTC | - | TRBJ1-2 | TRBD1 | TRBV7-2
CASSPAAGGNTIYF | TGCGCCAGCAGCCCCGCGGCAGGGGGAAACACCATATATTTT | few | TRBJ1-3 | - | TRBV5-1
CASSEPRQGGSYEQYF | TGTGCCAGCAGTGAGCCAAGACAGGGAGGTTCCTACGAGCAGTACTTC | - | TRBJ2-7 | - | TRBV6-1
CASSGTPKNSPLHF | TGTGCCAGCAGTGGGACACCTAAAAATTCACCCCTCCACTTT | - | TRBJ1-6 | - | TRBV6-2/TRBV6-3
CATSERRGGTDTQYF | TGTGCCACCAGTGAACGACGGGGGGGCACAGATACGCAGTATTTT | - | TRBJ2-3 | TRBD2 | TRBV24-1
CASSLDDTNEQFF | TGTGCCAGCAGCTTAGATGACACCAATGAGCAGTTCTTC | once | TRBJ2-1 | - | TRBV11-3
CASTGVYNEQFF | TGTGCCAGCACCGGAGTCTACAATGAGCAGTTCTTC | few | TRBJ2-1 | - | TRBV6-5
CASRSVRFSGDINQETQYF | TGTGCCAGCAGATCCGTAAGATTCTCAGGGGACATAAACCAAGAGACCCAGTACTTC | - | TRBJ2-5 | - | TRBV28
CASSESDRGHRETQYF | TGCGCCAGCAGTGAGTCGGACAGGGGGCATAGGGAGACCCAGTACTTC | - | TRBJ2-5 | TRBD1 | TRBV10-1
CASTTRGNTIYF | TGTGCCAGCACCACGAGGGGAAACACCATATATTTT | - | TRBJ1-3 | - | TRBV28
CASSPGLALYNEQFF | TGTGCCAGCAGCCCGGGACTAGCTCTATACAATGAGCAGTTCTTC | - | TRBJ2-1 | TRBD2 | TRBV3-1/TRBV3-2
CASQLQGASNEQYF | TGTGCCAGTCAACTACAGGGGGCGTCCAACGAGCAGTACTTC | - | TRBJ2-7 | TRBD1 | TRBV19